Below, 29 T cell receptor beta chains from the same sample are listed, as sequenced in a study of blood T cell repertoires in COVID-19. Produced via immunoSEQ multiplex PCR; TCRdb's table is partial and in-frame only. The table lists about 270,000 clones, about 86% of them singletons, with roughly 2.9% in the top ten. The source material was peripheral blood. The source is a woman in her fifties or sixties with active or convalescent COVID-19.

The V and J genes are TRBV14 and TRBJ1-1, with 7 positions matching TRBD1. The trim removed 1 base at V and 0 bases at J, leaving 14 bases unmatched. This CDR3 region has 19 residues. Germline values: CDR1 SGHDN, CDR2 FVKESK. Written as DNA, the CDR3 is TGTGCCAGCAGCCAAGCCCCTGAGTTGGGACAGCTATTGAACACTGAAGCTTTCTTT. Its translation is CASSQAPELGQLLNTEAFF.

The sample holds one count of this clone. V gene TRBV18 combines with J gene TRBJ1-1, with D tentatively TRBD1 (6 bases). Germline CDR1 KGHSH, CDR2 LQKENI. CDR3 length equals 15 residues. The ends were cut back, 3 bases at V and 1 base at J, with 12 bases in the middle. This CDR3 is CASSPFGQQNTEAFF. The CDR3 coding sequence is TGTGCCAGCTCACCTTTCGGACAGCAGAACACTGAAGCTTTCTTT.

V usage is TRBV4-2 and J usage is TRBJ2-5; 9 nucleotides align to TRBD1. J gave up 5 bases and V 0 bases, and 7 bases lay outside the gene matches. Germline V gene data show CDR1 as LGHNA and CDR2 as YNFKEQ. This CDR3 is built from 16 residues. The CDR3 reads CASSQDRLGQGETQYF. As DNA, the CDR3 is TGTGCCAGCAGCCAAGATAGGCTTGGACAGGGGGAGACCCAGTACTTC.

This clone was seen only once. Sequence at one end of the junction differs from germline and may be a read error. The chain recombines TRBV19 with TRBJ2-4; TRBD1 agrees at 8 bases. Germline V gene data show CDR1 as LNHDA and CDR2 as SQIVND (reference sequence). The CDR3 totals 12 residues. The CDR3 loop is CASSIPQGASHF. CDR3 bases: TGTGCCAGTAGTATTCCCCAGGGGGCTTCTCACTTC.

The gene calls are TRBV5-1 and TRBJ2-4; the D gene is possibly TRBD1 (5 bases). Between the trimmed V and J ends, which lost 4 bases and 4 bases, there was a span of 18 bases. The CDR3 totals 16 residues. Germline lookup yields CDR1 SGHRS and CDR2 YFSETQ. The CDR3 here is CASSQSPKRQKNIQYF. The CDR3 bases are TGCGCCAGCAGCCAAAGTCCAAAAAGACAGAAAAACATTCAGTACTTC.

The chain is built from TRBV24-1 and TRBJ1-2, with 7 bases identical to TRBD1. CDR1 and CDR2 (germline): KGHDR, SFDVKD. The CDR3 extends over 13 amino acids. V lost 2 bases to trimming and J lost 8 bases; unmatched junction nucleotides: 4. In DNA, the CDR3 is TGTGCCACCAGTGATTACAGGGGAGACGGCTACACCTTC. Protein: CATSDYRGDGYTF.

The rearrangement joins TRBV3-1 (or the pseudogene TRBV3-2) to TRBJ2-7; 7 bases are a match to TRBD1. This CDR3 region has 15 residues. Germline CDR1 LGHDT, CDR2 YNNKEL (reference sequence). With V trimmed by 4 bases and J by 1 base, 7 bases remained unmatched. CDR3 DNA: TGTGCCAGCAGCCCAGACGGGACAGCTTCCTACGAGCAGTACTTC. This translates into CASSPDGTASYEQYF.

The V and J genes are TRBV6-5 and TRBJ2-7; tentative D call: TRBD2 (7 bases). Germline CDR1 MNHEY, CDR2 SVGAGI. Between the trimmed V and J ends, which lost 2 bases and 3 bases, there was a span of 14 bases. CDR3 length: 15 residues. The DNA for the CDR3 is TGTGCCAGCAGTTACATTTCGGGGGGCGGCTACGAGCAGTACTTC. It yields the protein CASSYISGGGYEQYF.

The chain recombines TRBV5-4 with TRBJ2-7, with D tentatively TRBD2 (6 bases). Trimming cost V 2 bases and J 6 bases, with 9 bases left between them. In germline, CDR1 is SGHNT, CDR2 YYREEE (reference sequence). The CDR3 spans 12 residues. DNA of the CDR3: TGTGCCAGCAGCTTCGGGGGAGGCGAGCAGTACTTC. Its translation is CASSFGGGEQYF.

This chain connects TRBV14 to TRBJ2-5; D perhaps matches TRBD1 (5 bases). Germline lookup yields CDR1 SGHDN and CDR2 FVKESK. This CDR3 contains 17 residues. V was clipped by 0 bases and J by 1 base, with 15 bases between them. CDR3 in amino acids: CASSQDNPFRGQETQYF. The CDR3 nucleotides are TGTGCCAGCAGCCAAGATAACCCCTTTAGGGGCCAAGAGACCCAGTACTTC.

The rearrangement joins TRBV12-3 or TRBV12-4 to TRBJ1-1, with D unclear. This CDR3 is 12 amino acids long. Trimming took off 1 base at V and 10 bases at J, with 10 bases between the two ends. The CDR3 DNA is TGTGCCAGCAGTTTAGATCCGGTCCTAGCTTTCTTT. Translated: CASSLDPVLAFF.

V and J are TRBV4-3 and TRBJ1-1; 12 nucleotides align to TRBD1. The V gene end was trimmed by 2 bases and the J gene end by 7 bases; junction bases not matched to a gene: 5. The CDR3 spans 15 residues. Germline-derived CDR1 and CDR2 are LGHNA and YSLEER. CDR3 loop: CASSQSGTGGGEAFF. The DNA of the CDR3 is TGCGCCAGCAGCCAATCCGGGACAGGGGGCGGTGAAGCTTTCTTT.

The chain has TRBV12-3 or TRBV12-4 and TRBJ1-1; D gene unclear. V dropped 0 bases and J dropped 3 bases, with 5 bases sitting between them. This CDR3 region has 13 residues. CDR3 in DNA: TGTGCCAGCAGTTTAGCGGCCGACACTGAAGCTTTCTTT. Protein: CASSLAADTEAFF.

This chain links TRBV10-2 with TRBJ2-2; 10 positions match TRBD2. V lost 3 bases and J lost 4; bases outside the gene matches: 5. Germline CDR1 reads WSHSY; CDR2 reads SAAADI. The CDR3 has 16 amino acids. CDR3 in DNA: TGCGCCAGCAGTGACCAAGCGGGGGGGCCCACCGGGGAGCTGTTTTTT. Protein sequence: CASSDQAGGPTGELFF.

The chain carries TRBV19 and TRBJ1-5, with 9 bases fitting TRBD1. The CDR3 runs to 15 residues. Germline V gene sequence: CDR1 LNHDA, CDR2 SQIVND (reference sequence). V lost 5 bases, J lost 5 bases, and 7 bases stayed unmatched. The CDR3 reads CASSLRDRVDQPQHF. The CDR3 region has the DNA TGTGCCAGTAGTCTCCGGGACAGGGTAGATCAGCCCCAGCATTTT. The whole variable domain, remainder taken from reference TRBV19 and TRBJ1-5, is DGGITQSPKYLFRKEGQNVTLSCEQNLNHDAMYWYRQDPGQGLRLIYYSQIVNDFQKGDIAEGYSVSREKKESFPLTVTSAQKNPTAFYLCASSLRDRVDQPQHFGDGTRLSIL.

V and J are TRBV11-2 and TRBJ1-1; 7 nucleotides line up with TRBD1. CDR1 SGHAT and CDR2 FQNNGV come from the germline V gene. Trimming took 6 bases from V and 4 from J; bases not matched to a gene: 11. This CDR3 region has 15 residues. CDR3 sequence reads: CASSPTDRARTEAFF. As DNA, the CDR3 is TGTGCCAGCAGTCCCACTGACAGGGCTCGCACTGAAGCTTTCTTT.

The CDR3 protein is CAWSPKGGAYEQYF. The CDR3 region has the DNA TGTGCCTGGAGCCCTAAAGGGGGGGCTTACGAGCAGTACTTC. The chain combines TRBV30 with TRBJ2-7; the D gene is possibly TRBD2 (7 bases). Trimming pared 3 bases from V and 4 bases from J, leaving 16 bases between. This CDR3 is 14 amino acids long. Germline V gene sequence: CDR1 GTSNPN, CDR2 SVGIG (reference sequence).

The CDR3 loop reads CASSDTGGWTEAFF. The CDR3 DNA reads as TGTGCCAGCAGTGACACAGGGGGCTGGACTGAAGCTTTCTTT. The V gene is TRBV2, the J gene TRBJ1-1; 9 nucleotides line up with TRBD1. J gave up 5 bases and V 3 bases, and 4 bases lay outside the gene matches. Germline CDR1 and CDR2: SNHLY and FYNNEI. The CDR3 is made up of 14 amino acids.

In this sample, this clone turned up a few times. V and J are TRBV11-2 and TRBJ2-1; D is unresolved. Between the trimmed V and J ends, which lost 5 bases and 4 bases, there was a span of 9 bases. Per germline, CDR1 SGHAT and CDR2 FQNNGV. The CDR3 covers 13 residues. CDR3 bases: TGTGCCAGCAGCCCCCCCCAATACAATGAGCAGTTCTTC. Amino acid sequence: CASSPPQYNEQFF.

The chain combines TRBV6-1 with TRBJ1-5; D uncertain. The CDR3 loop spans 15 amino acids. In germline, CDR1 is MNHNS, CDR2 SASEGT. V was shortened by 3 bases and J by 5 bases, with 14 bases between the two germline ends. The CDR3 region is CASSDDWPRHQPQHF. CDR3 nucleotide sequence: TGTGCCAGCAGTGACGACTGGCCCCGGCATCAGCCCCAGCATTTT.

The gene calls are TRBV20-1 and TRBJ2-7, with D maybe TRBD2 (5 bases). CDR1 and CDR2 from the germline V gene are DFQATT and SNEGSKA (reference sequence). The CDR3 totals 11 residues. Between the trimmed V and J ends, which lost 6 bases and 4 bases, there was a span of 10 bases. CDR3 sequence reads: CSAPRAYEQYF. The DNA for the CDR3 is TGCAGTGCCCCGCGGGCGTACGAGCAGTACTTC.

The V gene is TRBV6-5, the J gene TRBJ1-2; D gene uncertain. Trimming removed 0 bases at V and 7 bases at J, with 6 bases between. The CDR3 extends over 12 amino acids. Germline lookup yields CDR1 MNHEY and CDR2 SVGAGI. The CDR3 DNA is TGTGCCAGCAGTTACTCACGCGGTGGCTACACCTTC. Amino acids: CASSYSRGGYTF.

This clone came up once. The rearrangement joins TRBV10-1 to TRBJ1-6; 7 nucleotides line up with TRBD1. V was clipped by 6 bases and J by 11 bases; unmatched bases: 4. CDR1 is WNHNN and CDR2 is SYGVQD in the germline V gene (reference sequence). CDR3 length: 12 residues. CDR3 in amino acids: CASSSGQPPLHF. DNA of the CDR3: TGCGCCAGCAGCTCGGGACAGCCACCCCTCCACTTT.

V is TRBV7-9 and J is TRBJ1-1; the D is unclear. CDR1 is SEHNR and CDR2 is FQNEAQ in the germline V gene (reference sequence). With 1 base removed from V and 1 base from J, the gap between germline ends came to 4 bases. The CDR3 covers 13 residues. The CDR3 bases are TGTGCCAGCAGCTTAGGCGAGAACACTGAAGCTTTCTTT. Its protein product is CASSLGENTEAFF.

The chain couples TRBV6-2 or TRBV6-3 to TRBJ2-5, with 13 nucleotides matching TRBD2. The junction had 6 bases not matched to a gene; V was cut back by 6 bases and J by 5 bases. The CDR3 extends over 15 amino acids. Germline lookup yields CDR1 MNHEY and CDR2 SVGEGT. CDR3 sequence (DNA): TGTGCCAGCAGCCTACTAGCGGGGGGGCGGGAGACCCAGTACTTC. Protein: CASSLLAGGRETQYF.

V is TRBV25-1 and J is TRBJ1-2; weak D call: TRBD1 (6 bases). The CDR3 has 15 residues. Germline loops: CDR1 MGHDK, CDR2 SYGVNS. V was cut by 6 bases and J by 6 bases, with 20 bases left in between. This CDR3 is CASSIPDGEGDGYTF. CDR3 bases: TGTGCCAGCAGCATACCGGACGGGGAGGGGGATGGCTACACCTTC.

This clone has only a few counts. This CDR3 is CASSKGGGTDTQYF. The CDR3 nucleotides read TGTGCCAGCTCCAAAGGGGGGGGCACAGATACGCAGTATTTT. V usage is TRBV18 and J usage is TRBJ2-3; tentatively, D is TRBD2 (7 bases). V was trimmed by 6 bases and J by 1 base, leaving 11 bases between them. CDR3 length equals 14 residues. Per the germline V gene, CDR1 is KGHSH and CDR2 is LQKENI.

This rearrangement joins TRBV20-1 to TRBJ2-1; D remains ambiguous. V gave up 3 bases and J gave up 0 bases, with 12 bases separating them. The CDR3 has 15 amino acids. Germline V gene data show CDR1 as DFQATT and CDR2 as SNEGSKA (reference sequence). The CDR3 protein is CSASGPTSSYNEQFF. The CDR3 DNA follows: TGCAGTGCTAGTGGCCCAACCAGCTCCTACAATGAGCAGTTCTTC.

The chain uses TRBV30 and TRBJ1-3; D is unresolved. The V gene's germline CDR1 is GTSNPN and CDR2 SVGIG (reference sequence). The CDR3 runs 17 residues. V shed 2 bases and J shed 0 bases, with 17 bases lying between them. The CDR3 DNA is TGTGCCTGGAGTCTTCATCTTACGCTACCCTCTGGAAACACCATATATTTT. Translating gives CAWSLHLTLPSGNTIYF.